What follows describes a single T cell receptor beta chain. This clonotype was seen more than once but under ten times. There is no known antigen for this receptor. No base qualities exist here, and no much larger clone lies one base off it. The sample's time point label, decoded: patch test 1, 2 weeks after DPC sensitization. The label giving this sample's treatment or condition can be read as: therapeutic diphenylcyclopropenone sensitization with weekly scalp DPC. At every patch-test visit, the blood draw took place before the patch test was put on. To be eligible, patients had to be aged 18 to 70, diagnosed with alopecia and judged suitable for DPC therapy, while pregnant patients were excluded. Total RNA was isolated from unfractionated whole blood collected in Tempus Blood RNA tubes. This specimen belongs to a study of human T cells and chemical hapten exposure (dated by TCRdb to the early 2020s). Background for the entire study: For sensitization, 2% DPC in acetone was applied to a roughly 2 cm by roughly 2 cm area of upper inner arm skin. Around 30 alopecia patients provided blood for TCR sequencing at one to four time points (pre-sensitization, 2, 6 and 24 weeks). Libraries were pooled for sequencing, and per-sample TCR yields varied mainly because of small differences in library volumes within the pool. Alopecia areata with under or over 50% scalp involvement, alopecia totalis and alopecia universalis were represented in the patient cohort, which was mostly female. Blood was sampled from patients pre-sensitization (week 0) and at 2, 6 and about 24 weeks after DPC sensitization. This study followed changes in the peripheral blood TCR repertoire in vivo during primary and secondary sensitization of alopecia patients to the hapten diphenylcyclopropenone (DPC). Patch tests used Finn chambers with 0.01% DPC on the upper back, scored after 6 days by International Contact Dermatitis Research Group standards. Patients additionally received weekly therapeutic DPC doses to the scalp throughout the roughly 26-week study period.

The library was generated by RACE. For sequencing, a NextSeq 500 was employed. Library preparation attached unique molecular identifiers to individual cDNA molecules for quantitative, reproducible TCR counting. For every blood RNA sample, sequencing covered both the TCR alpha and TCR beta chains. The paper's processing steps were these. Samples had a median of approximately 93,000 TCRs, with a range from roughly 23,224 to 700,000. The Decombinator software suite was used to annotate the V, J and CDR3 of the TCR reads. For PS versus PT1 abundance plots, all samples were subsampled to the same number of TCRs (28,000). Expanded TCRs were defined as absent before sensitization and observed at least eight times at the 2-week time point. TCRdb took the public reads, trimmed them with fastp at Q25, ran MiXCR for clone calling and kept in-frame beta chains. For every CDR3 protein sequence, its rows merge into one entry that carries the most common genes and DNA. None of the V and J calls come from the authors' own analysis; TCRdb made them. This sample has around 120,000 distinct CDR3 sequences in its table, and about 11% of those were observed once. The ten largest clones represent roughly 3.5% of the sample.

Clipping removes 5 bases from V and 6 bases from J, with 8 as the unmatched junction base count. Taken from cysteine to phenylalanine, the CDR3 has 14 residues. Only the CDR3 part of the read is kept: 42 bases, read in frame from the first base. From the germline V gene, CDR1 is SGHRS and CDR2 is YFSETQ. Here is what the overall study found, with its caveats: All patients had alopecia, a presumed autoimmune disease, so their immune response might differ from that of healthy individuals. DPC sensitization did not change the number of TCRs with a frequency above 1 in 1000, and there was no evidence of changes in global repertoire structure. Expanded TCRs formed significantly more large CDR3 similarity clusters than pre-sensitization or healthy control sets, consistent with antigen-driven responses. Patch test score correlated positively with the number of PT1 expanded TCRs, reaching significance at thresholds 8, 16 and 32 but not at 4. After repeated subsampling, changes were observed in the strength of the expansion versus patch-test correlation and in the threshold at which the correlation became significant.

This material consisted of whole blood, taken in connection with sensitization to the hapten diphenylcyclopropenone (DPC). This receptor was taken from a woman aged 40 to 49 with alopecia areata. Some clones in this sample may be carry-over from other donors' samples. The V gene is TRBV5-1 and the J gene is TRBJ2-7; 10 middle bases align to TRBD1. The nucleotide sequence is given as TGCGCCAGCAGAACCGGGACAGGGGCCTCCGAGCAGTACTTC. It translates as CASRTGTGASEQYF. When the CDR3 is completed using the reference TRBV5-1 and TRBJ2-7 genes on either side, the full variable domain is KAGVTQTPRYLIKTRGQQVTLSCSPISGHRSVSWYQQTPGQGLQFLFEYFSETQRNKGNFPGRFSGRQFSNSRSEMNVSTLELGDSALYLCASRTGTGASEQYFGPGTRLTVT.